Below are 16 T cell receptor beta chains sequenced from a single sample in a study of CD8 T cells in Susac syndrome. The authors reverse transcribed roughly 0.5 to 1 ug RNA with random hexamers. TCRdb reprocessed the immunoSEQ multiplex PCR reads via MiXCR and lists one record per CDR3 protein. The profile covers about 120,000 distinct CDR3 sequences, with just over 95% appearing a single time and 0.13% to 0.15% taken by the ten largest. The sequenced sample was CD4+ T cells from PBMCs. These receptors all stem from a human donor with Susac syndrome.

The chain joins TRBV5-1 to TRBJ2-7; D possibly corresponds to TRBD1 (5 bases). This CDR3 comprises 16 residues. The V gene's germline CDR1 is SGHRS and CDR2 YFSETQ. V shed 0 bases and J shed 2 bases, with 15 bases lying between them. In DNA, the CDR3 is TGCGCCAGCAGCTTGGCCGTTCGGACACCTACCTACGAGCAGTACTTC. This sequence encodes CASSLAVRTPTYEQYF.

The rearrangement joins TRBV20-1 to TRBJ2-7; 11 positions agree with TRBD2. V trimming: 4 bases; J trimming: 3 bases; junction bases outside the gene matches: 8. This CDR3 is 15 amino acids long. CDR1 and CDR2 (germline): DFQATT, SNEGSKA (reference sequence). The CDR3 region is CSATPIAGGNYEQYF. The CDR3 DNA is TGCAGTGCTACGCCAATAGCGGGAGGGAACTACGAGCAGTACTTC.

The V call is TRBV28, the J call TRBJ2-1; D is perhaps TRBD1 (5 bases). The V gene lost 3 bases and the J gene lost 5 bases, with 8 bases spanning the gap. CDR1 MDHEN and CDR2 SYDVKM come from the germline V gene. The CDR3 spans 13 residues. The CDR3 DNA follows: TGTGCCAGCAGTTTCGACAGCCACAATGAGCAGTTCTTC. Protein product: CASSFDSHNEQFF. Full variable domain (missing parts from reference TRBV28 and TRBJ2-1): DVKVTQSSRYLVKRTGEKVFLECVQDMDHENMFWYRQDPGLGLRLIYFSYDVKMKEKGDIPEGYSVSREKKERFSLILESASTNQTSMYLCASSFDSHNEQFFGPGTRLTVL.

V gene TRBV4-1 combines with J gene TRBJ1-4; D uncertain. The CDR3 totals 15 residues. Germline CDR1 and CDR2: MGHRA and YSYEKL. V gave up 2 bases and J gave up 7 bases, with 14 bases separating them. DNA for the CDR3: TGCGCCAGCAGCCAAAGCCCCAAGGCCGGTGAAAAACTGTTTTTT. The encoded protein is CASSQSPKAGEKLFF.

The gene calls are TRBV29-1 and TRBJ2-3; perhaps D is TRBD1 or TRBD2 (5 bases each). V lost 7 bases, J lost 2 bases, and 16 bases lay in between. The CDR3 extends over 14 amino acids. Germline V gene sequence: CDR1 SQVTM, CDR2 ANQGSEA. CDR3 in DNA: TGCAGCGCCGCAGGGACCACGAACACAGATACGCAGTATTTT. The encoded protein is CSAAGTTNTDTQYF.

This chain uses TRBV20-1 with TRBJ2-3; D uncertain. Between the trimmed V and J ends, which lost 2 bases and 0 bases, there was a span of 12 bases. Germline values: CDR1 DFQATT, CDR2 SNEGSKA (reference sequence). This CDR3 contains 15 residues. Written as DNA, the CDR3 is TGCAGTGCTAGACCACCCCTCTTGAGCACAGATACGCAGTATTTT. It translates to CSARPPLLSTDTQYF.

The rearrangement links TRBV6-2 or TRBV6-3 to TRBJ2-4, with TRBD2 matching 13 bases. Germline V CDR1 and CDR2: MNHEY, SVGEGT. V trimming: 0 bases; J trimming: 0 bases; junction bases outside the gene matches: 5. The CDR3 is made up of 19 amino acids. Written as DNA, the CDR3 is TGTGCCAGCAGTTACTCGGGGACTAGCGGGGACTTAGCCAAAAACATTCAGTACTTC. Protein: CASSYSGTSGDLAKNIQYF.

The genes are TRBV20-1 and TRBJ2-7, with D possibly TRBD2 on 6 matching bases. The CDR3 covers 18 residues. Between the trimmed V and J ends, which lost 1 base and 1 base, there was a span of 23 bases. Germline values: CDR1 DFQATT, CDR2 SNEGSKA (reference sequence). CDR3 residues: CSARVSGGFGYVSYEQYF. The CDR3 bases are TGCAGTGCTAGAGTAAGCGGAGGGTTCGGGTATGTATCCTACGAGCAGTACTTC.

The chain links TRBV7-6 to TRBJ2-5; D is ambiguous. V lost 4 bases, J lost 3 bases, and 9 bases lay in between. The germline V gene encodes CDR1 SGHVS and CDR2 FNYEAQ. The CDR3 sequence is 13 residues long. CDR3: CASSSLWEETQYF. CDR3 DNA sequence: TGTGCCAGCAGCTCTCTCTGGGAAGAGACCCAGTACTTC.

This sequence joins TRBV4-1 and TRBJ2-1; 10 nucleotides match TRBD2. Trimming cost V 4 bases and J 10 bases; bases outside gene matches: 4. CDR3 length: 13 amino acids. CDR1 MGHRA and CDR2 YSYEKL come from the germline V gene. The CDR3 DNA follows: TGCGCCAGCAGCCCGGGACTAGCGAGGGAGCAGTTCTTC. Protein: CASSPGLAREQFF.

The J gene is TRBJ2-2, the V gene TRBV29-1, with D possibly matching TRBD1 (6 bases). The CDR3 has 12 residues. Germline CDR1 reads SQVTM; CDR2 reads ANQGSEA. Deletions cut 3 bases from V and 6 bases from J, with 8 bases between. The CDR3 DNA reads as TGCAGCGTTGATCAGGGGCCCGGGGAGCTGTTTTTT. Translating it yields CSVDQGPGELFF.

V and J are TRBV29-1 and TRBJ2-5, with a weak D call TRBD2 (6 bases). V was shortened by 7 bases and J by 0 bases, with 15 bases between the two germline ends. Germline V CDR1 and CDR2: SQVTM, ANQGSEA. The CDR3 totals 14 residues. The CDR3 region is CSAKTGRYQETQYF. The CDR3 DNA sequence: TGCAGCGCTAAGACGGGGAGGTACCAAGAGACCCAGTACTTC. The full variable domain, rest sourced from reference TRBV29-1 and TRBJ2-5, is SAVISQKPSRDICQRGTSLTIQCQVDSQVTMMFWYRQQPGQSLTLIATANQGSEATYESGFVIDKFPISRPNLTFSTLTVSNMSPEDSSIYLCSAKTGRYQETQYFGPGTRLLVL.

This sequence joins TRBV5-1 and TRBJ1-1; the match to TRBD1 covers 9 bases. Per germline, CDR1 SGHRS and CDR2 YFSETQ. The CDR3 consists of 15 residues. The V gene end was trimmed by 4 bases and the J gene end by 4 bases; junction bases not matched to a gene: 8. The CDR3 nucleotides read TGCGCCAGCAGCAGAGGGGACAGGGTTTCCACTGAAGCTTTCTTT. Protein: CASSRGDRVSTEAFF.

The V gene is TRBV15, the J gene TRBJ2-3, with D uncertain. The CDR3 has 16 residues. Germline V CDR1 and CDR2: LNHNV, YYDKDF (reference sequence). The germline V and J ends were trimmed by 0 bases and 5 bases, with 15 bases remaining between them. The CDR3 sequence: CATSRDRARGIDTQYF. The CDR3 region has the DNA TGTGCCACCAGCAGAGATAGGGCGCGCGGTATAGATACGCAGTATTTT.

This clonotype was seen just once. The CDR3 DNA reads TGTGCCAGCAGCCAAGACCCGGGGAGCACAGATACGCAGTATTTT. Amino acids: CASSQDPGSTDTQYF. The chain combines TRBV4-2 with TRBJ2-3; weak D call: TRBD2 (5 bases). The V gene lost 0 bases and the J gene lost 0 bases, with 7 bases spanning the gap. Per germline, CDR1 LGHNA and CDR2 YNFKEQ. The CDR3 has 15 amino acids.

This chain links TRBV28 with TRBJ1-5; the D is unclear. The CDR3 is 12 amino acids. Looked up from germline, CDR1 is MDHEN and CDR2 is SYDVKM. The V and J ends lost 3 bases and 4 bases respectively, with 4 bases between them. CDR3 sequence: CASSFLNQPQHF. The CDR3 nucleotides are TGTGCCAGCAGTTTCTTGAATCAGCCCCAGCATTTT.